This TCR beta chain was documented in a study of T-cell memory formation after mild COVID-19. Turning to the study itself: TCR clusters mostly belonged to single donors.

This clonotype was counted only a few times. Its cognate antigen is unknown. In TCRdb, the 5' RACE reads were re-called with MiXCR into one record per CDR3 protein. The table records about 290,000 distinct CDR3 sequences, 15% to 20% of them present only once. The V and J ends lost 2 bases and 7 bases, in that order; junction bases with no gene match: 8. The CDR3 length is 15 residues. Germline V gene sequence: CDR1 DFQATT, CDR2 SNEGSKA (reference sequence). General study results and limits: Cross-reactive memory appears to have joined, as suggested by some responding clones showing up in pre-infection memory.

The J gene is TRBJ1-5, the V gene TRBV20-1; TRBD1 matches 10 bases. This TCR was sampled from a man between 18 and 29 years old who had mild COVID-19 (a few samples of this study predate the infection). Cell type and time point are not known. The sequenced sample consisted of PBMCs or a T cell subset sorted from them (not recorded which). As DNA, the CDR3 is TGCAGTGCTAGACCTTGGGACAGGGGAATCCAGCCCCAGCATTTT. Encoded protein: CSARPWDRGIQPQHF.